The rows below give T cell receptor beta chains drawn from one sample of a study of T cells expressing NK-cell markers. TCRdb reprocessed the 5' RACE reads and keeps a single row for each CDR3 protein, giving no DNA. In total, the table holds about 150,000 distinct CDR3 sequences. Sequencing was performed on blood T cells: a sorted CD56 or NKG2C T cell subset, CD4+ or CD8+ T cells, or bulk PBMC T cells (not recorded which). These receptors came from a woman in her 50s in good health. The CDR3 runs from the conserved cysteine through the conserved F or W.

V gene	CDR3 length	J gene	CDR3 protein
TRBV6-4	14	TRBJ2-7	CASRYRGPTYEQYF
TRBV19	15	TRBJ2-4	CASSIWDEAKNIQYF
TRBV29-1	16	TRBJ2-2	CSVEVPGALSTGELFF
TRBV27	12	TRBJ2-1	CASSFQGELQFF
TRBV5-1	13	TRBJ2-5	CASRPSLQETQYF
TRBV2	16	TRBJ1-1	CASSIEPGQTNTEAFF
TRBV24-1	13	TRBJ2-5	CATSDHFQETQYF
TRBV6-5	13	TRBJ2-4	CASIYRGINIQYF
TRBV27	15	TRBJ2-7	CASSLSPDLSYEQYF
TRBV5-1	16	TRBJ1-1	CASSLTSGGQNTEAFF
TRBV11-2	17	TRBJ2-2	CASSFRAGRVDTGELFF
TRBV7-2	13	TRBJ2-1	CASSPTGGYEQFF
TRBV12-5	13	TRBJ2-5	CASGLRIQETQYF
TRBV7-9	15	TRBJ2-1	CASSGGWEGWNEQFF
TRBV24-1	15	TRBJ2-3	CATSDISGFTDTQYF
TRBV3-1	19	TRBJ2-7	CASSLIWDRGSSLSHEQYF
TRBV9	13	TRBJ1-5	CASGYDSNQPQHF
TRBV7-7	17	TRBJ2-2	CASSGPSGPTNTGELFF
TRBV5-1	14	TRBJ2-5	CASSTTGDQETQYF
TRBV10-3	16	TRBJ2-1	CAISDQGASSYNEQFF
TRBV27	18	TRBJ2-1	CASSLRGKRLAGYNEQFF
TRBV7-8	17	TRBJ2-2	CASSRNSGVRDTGELFF
TRBV6-5	11	TRBJ2-7	CARWVTYEQYF
TRBV5-1	14	TRBJ2-3	CASSDELRTDTQYF
TRBV4-1	15	TRBJ2-2	CASSQVNGAPGELFF
TRBV4-1	15	TRBJ1-2	CASSQERDGLYGYTF
TRBV7-9	13	TRBJ1-2	CASSSRQHYGYTF
TRBV4-2	11	TRBJ2-1	CASSQDREQFF
TRBV11-2	13	TRBJ2-1	CASSSPGVREQFF
TRBV2	15	TRBJ2-1	CASEVGTGAYNEQFF
TRBV19	14	TRBJ2-1	CASSIASGNIEQFF
TRBV27	15	TRBJ2-5	CASSLGFAQGETQYF
TRBV7-2	20	TRBJ2-3	CASSPPDNGATREDLDTQYF
TRBV4-1	14	TRBJ2-1	CASSVGAGYNEQFF
TRBV11-3	17	TRBJ2-5	CASSPWPASGHQETQYF
TRBV19	11	TRBJ2-7	CASSIGPDYYF
TRBV11-3	13	TRBJ2-1	CASSLGVRSEQFF
TRBV7-2	12	TRBJ1-2	CASSSPGYGYTF
TRBV7-9	14	TRBJ1-1	CASSLAELNTEAFF
TRBV7-8	15	TRBJ2-5	CASSLVGALQETQYF
TRBV20-1	17	TRBJ2-3	CSARDRPGTSVADTQYF
TRBV15	13	TRBJ1-1	CATSLGTDTEAFF